This record concerns one T cell receptor beta chain sequence. The donors (healthy individuals) were bone marrow donors. The data stem from a study of cytomegalovirus exposure and HLA in healthy donors. Germline CDR1 is SGHRS and CDR2 is YFSETQ. V gave up 4 bases and J gave up 4 bases; unmatched junction bases: 4. The CDR3 contains 13 residues. Vbeta (60) and Jbeta (13) primers were used in the PCR. TCRdb's copy holds only in-frame clones and misses some; the assay was immunoSEQ multiplex PCR. The repertoire holds roughly 160,000 clones, with about 80% as singletons. Sequencing was carried out using PBMCs. The J gene is TRBJ1-2, the V gene TRBV5-1; TRBD1 matches 7 bases. The source is a young man in good health and CMV-seropositive. The CDR3 protein is CASSTQGGYGYTF. DNA of the CDR3: TGCGCCAGCAGCACCCAGGGGGGCTATGGCTACACCTTC.